Below are 8 T cell receptor beta chains sequenced from a single sample in a study of vaccination and CD4 T cells after COVID-19. These TCRs are of unknown antigen specificity. Regarding time point: late sampling 161 to 241 days after vaccination in three convalescent patients. Treatment denoted: approximately 9-day PBMC culture with coronavirus spike peptide pools or control peptides (ViraFEST assay). The Oncomine TCR Beta short-read assay was what sequenced the DNA obtained from cultured CD4+ T cells. One entry per CDR3 protein results from TCRdb running MiXCR on the PCR reads. The data contain around 30,000 distinct CDR3 sequences, under 40% of them seen just once; the ten biggest clones take up about 3.2%. The sample was CD4+ T cells from blood, cultured in vitro, taken about 7 months after SARS-CoV-2 vaccination. Every receptor here comes from a human donor who had recovered from COVID-19.

This chain uses TRBV27 with TRBJ2-5, with D tentatively TRBD2 (6 bases). The CDR3 is made up of 17 amino acids. The V and J ends lost 6 bases and 4 bases respectively, with 24 bases between them. The germline V gene has CDR1 MNHEY and CDR2 SMNVEV (reference sequence). This CDR3 reads CASSPPRGGFSGETQYF. The CDR3 coding sequence is TGTGCCAGCAGCCCCCCGCGGGGCGGGTTTAGTGGAGAGACCCAGTACTTC.

This chain joins TRBV14 and TRBJ1-1, with 7 bases that match TRBD1. Germline assignment: CDR1 SGHDN and CDR2 FVKESK. The J segment lost 5 bases and the V segment lost 2 bases, leaving 5 bases of the junction unmatched. The CDR3 loop spans 14 amino acids. The chain's CDR3 is CASSQFAGGTEAFF. CDR3 nucleotides: TGTGCCAGCAGCCAATTCGCAGGGGGTACTGAAGCTTTCTTT.

The chain combines TRBV11-1 with TRBJ2-7, with 15 bases that match TRBD2. J was trimmed by 1 base and V by 0 bases; bases with no gene match: 10. CDR1 and CDR2 from the germline V gene are SGHAT and FQDESV (reference sequence). The CDR3 runs 20 residues. The CDR3 is CASSLAIRGLAGGRSYEQYF. The CDR3 DNA sequence: TGTGCCAGCAGCTTAGCCATCAGGGGACTAGCGGGAGGACGATCCTACGAGCAGTACTTC.

This clonotype was counted a few times. The gene calls are TRBV20-1 and TRBJ2-5; a possible D gene is TRBD2 (5 bases). In germline, CDR1 is DFQATT, CDR2 SNEGSKA (reference sequence). With 0 bases removed from V and 5 bases from J, the gap between germline ends came to 13 bases. The CDR3 extends over 14 amino acids. The CDR3 protein is CSARDRTAEETQYF. CDR3 coding DNA: TGCAGTGCTAGAGATCGTACAGCGGAGGAGACCCAGTACTTC.

The V gene is TRBV6-1, the J gene TRBJ2-3; no reliable D call. From germline, CDR1 is MNHNS and CDR2 SASEGT. V was shortened by 6 bases and J by 4 bases, with 8 bases between the two germline ends. CDR3 length equals 12 residues. In DNA, the CDR3 is TGTGCCAGCAGGGCGGCCTCAGATACGCAGTATTTT. Translated: CASRAASDTQYF.

CDR3 bases: TGTGCCACCAGTGATTCTTCTCCGGGACAGGGGTCGTACACTGAAGCTTTCTTT. It is translated as CATSDSSPGQGSYTEAFF. The V gene is TRBV24-1, the J gene TRBJ1-1, with 10 bases identical to TRBD1. This CDR3 has 18 amino acids. Germline trimming cut 2 bases from V and 3 bases from J; bases unmatched to any gene: 11. Germline CDR1 is KGHDR and CDR2 is SFDVKD.

This rearrangement joins TRBV21-1 to TRBJ2-7; the table calls TRBD2, which could not be checked here. TRBV21-1 has pseudogene status. The CDR3 is 12 amino acids. The CDR3 DNA sequence: TGTGCCAGCAGCAAAGTACGAACCCGCAAGTACTTC. Translated, it gives CASSKVRTRKYF.

This clonotype has a handful of counts. The V call is TRBV7-3, the J call TRBJ1-3, with D possibly TRBD1 on 5 matching bases. CDR1 is SGHTA and CDR2 is FQGTGA in the germline V gene. The V end lost 5 bases, the J end lost 2 bases, and 22 bases lay between the germline ends. The CDR3 totals 18 residues. CDR3 in DNA: TGTGCCAGCAGCCCCCTAAGGTCCCCGTTAGGGGCTGGAAACACCATATATTTT. Translated: CASSPLRSPLGAGNTIYF.